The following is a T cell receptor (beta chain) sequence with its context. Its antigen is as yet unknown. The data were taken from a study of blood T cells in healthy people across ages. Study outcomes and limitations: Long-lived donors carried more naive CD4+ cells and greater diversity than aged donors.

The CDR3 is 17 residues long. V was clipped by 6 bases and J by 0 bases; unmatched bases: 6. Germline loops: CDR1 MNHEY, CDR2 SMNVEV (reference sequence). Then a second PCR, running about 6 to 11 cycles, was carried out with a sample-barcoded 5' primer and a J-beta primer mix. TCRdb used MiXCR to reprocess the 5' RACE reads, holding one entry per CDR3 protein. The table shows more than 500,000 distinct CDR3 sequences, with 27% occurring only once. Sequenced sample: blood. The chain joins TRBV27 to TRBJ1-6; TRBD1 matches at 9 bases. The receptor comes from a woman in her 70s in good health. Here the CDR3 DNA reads TGTGCCAGCAGGGACAGGGGTCTAAGCTCCTATAATTCACCCCTCCACTTT. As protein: CASRDRGLSSYNSPLHF.